One and the same sample provided the 2 T cell receptor beta chains below, sequenced in a study of blood T cell repertoires in COVID-19. Profiling relied on immunoSEQ multiplex PCR, and the TCRdb table lists in-frame clones only, not all of them. The repertoire holds 95,000 to 150,000 clones, with about 79% as singletons. The sequencing input was peripheral blood. The source of these receptors is a woman between 65 and 79 years old with acute or convalescent COVID-19.

The chain carries TRBV7-9 and TRBJ1-2; D may be TRBD1 (5 bases). V was trimmed by 4 bases and J by 0 bases, leaving 21 bases between them. The CDR3 extends over 18 amino acids. Germline-derived CDR1 and CDR2 are SEHNR and FQNEAQ (reference sequence). CDR3 nucleotides: TGTGCCAGCAGCTCCACCGGGGACTGGATATTATCTAACTATGGCTACACCTTC. Translated, it gives CASSSTGDWILSNYGYTF.

The count of this clone is one. The genes are TRBV2 and TRBJ1-2; a weak D match, TRBD1 (5 bases). This CDR3 spans 14 amino acids. Germline CDR1 reads SNHLY; CDR2 reads FYNNEI. V was trimmed by 6 bases and J by 2 bases, leaving 13 bases between them. The CDR3: CASRWDLNNYGYTF. CDR3 bases: TGTGCCAGCAGATGGGACTTAAACAACTATGGCTACACCTTC.